Listed below are T cell receptor beta chains from one sample, sequenced in a study of blood T cell repertoires in COVID-19. The method was immunoSEQ multiplex PCR; TCRdb's version includes in-frame clones alone and lacks a portion of them. The sample carries fewer than 500,000 clones, about nine tenths recorded once. Source material: PBMCs or T cells enriched from blood (not recorded which). Source of these receptors: a woman under 30 who had recovered from COVID-19. Both conserved end residues are part of each CDR3. Fields, in order: D gene, J gene, V gene, clone size, CDR3 protein, CDR3 DNA. The D gene is left open where the match is weak. Only some rows state a clone size, as once, few, many or a class for expanded clones.

d_gene: .
j_gene: TRBJ1-1
v_gene: TRBV7-9
abundance: .
CDR3aa: CASSPHRAGNTEAFF
CDR3nt: TGTGCCAGCAGCCCCCACAGGGCGGGGAACACTGAAGCTTTCTTT

d_gene: TRBD1
j_gene: TRBJ2-7
v_gene: TRBV7-8
abundance: once
CDR3aa: CASSSWTGVSYEQYF
CDR3nt: TGTGCCAGCAGCTCCTGGACAGGGGTCTCCTACGAGCAGTACTTC

d_gene: .
j_gene: TRBJ2-1
v_gene: TRBV10-2
abundance: .
CDR3aa: CASRTRGAGLNEQFF
CDR3nt: TGCGCCAGCAGGACCCGGGGGGCGGGGTTGAATGAGCAGTTCTTC

d_gene: .
j_gene: TRBJ1-5
v_gene: TRBV5-5
abundance: few
CDR3aa: CASSLRGMGNQPQHF
CDR3nt: TGTGCCAGCAGCTTGAGAGGGATGGGCAATCAGCCCCAGCATTTT

d_gene: .
j_gene: TRBJ1-2
v_gene: TRBV4-1
abundance: .
CDR3aa: CASSHPRDTYGYTF
CDR3nt: TGCGCCAGCAGCCACCCCCGGGACACCTATGGCTACACCTTC

d_gene: .
j_gene: TRBJ1-6
v_gene: TRBV7-9
abundance: .
CDR3aa: CASSRVNSPLHF
CDR3nt: TGTGCCAGCAGCCGAGTTAATTCACCCCTCCACTTT

d_gene: .
j_gene: TRBJ1-2
v_gene: TRBV6-5
abundance: .
CDR3aa: CASSPGNYGYTF
CDR3nt: TGTGCCAGCAGTCCGGGGAACTATGGCTACACCTTC

d_gene: .
j_gene: TRBJ2-3
v_gene: TRBV12-3/TRBV12-4
abundance: .
CDR3aa: CASSRSVDTQYF
CDR3nt: TGTGCCAGCAGCCGCTCGGTGGATACGCAGTATTTT

d_gene: TRBD2
j_gene: TRBJ2-1
v_gene: TRBV30
abundance: .
CDR3aa: CAWSSGGRDEQFF
CDR3nt: TGTGCCTGGAGTTCGGGGGGGCGAGATGAGCAGTTCTTC

d_gene: TRBD1
j_gene: TRBJ2-3
v_gene: TRBV4-1
abundance: .
CDR3aa: CASRRTGDHTDTQYF
CDR3nt: TGCGCCAGCAGGCGGACAGGGGATCACACAGATACGCAGTATTTT

d_gene: TRBD1
j_gene: TRBJ1-1
v_gene: TRBV28
abundance: .
CDR3aa: CASSSRGRGIAEAFF
CDR3nt: TGTGCCAGCAGTTCCAGGGGCAGGGGGATCGCTGAAGCTTTCTTT

d_gene: .
j_gene: TRBJ1-3
v_gene: TRBV18
abundance: .
CDR3aa: CASSPTVGRASGNTIYF
CDR3nt: TGTGCCAGCTCACCGACGGTTGGCAGGGCCTCTGGAAACACCATATATTTT

d_gene: TRBD1
j_gene: TRBJ2-1
v_gene: TRBV7-3
abundance: .
CDR3aa: CASSLPDRVANEQFF
CDR3nt: TGTGCCAGCAGCTTACCGGACAGGGTGGCAAATGAGCAGTTCTTC

d_gene: .
j_gene: TRBJ1-1
v_gene: TRBV2
abundance: .
CDR3aa: CASSVVSETEAFF
CDR3nt: TGTGCCAGCAGTGTCGTTTCGGAGACTGAAGCTTTCTTT

d_gene: .
j_gene: TRBJ2-3
v_gene: TRBV28
abundance: .
CDR3aa: CASMRQGRGTDTQYF
CDR3nt: TGTGCCAGCATGCGGCAGGGGAGGGGCACAGATACGCAGTATTTT

d_gene: TRBD1
j_gene: TRBJ1-4
v_gene: TRBV7-9
abundance: few
CDR3aa: CASSPGTENEKLFF
CDR3nt: TGTGCCAGCAGCCCCGGGACAGAAAATGAAAAACTGTTTTTT

d_gene: .
j_gene: TRBJ2-7
v_gene: TRBV12-3/TRBV12-4
abundance: .
CDR3aa: CASSLRNYEQYF
CDR3nt: TGTGCCAGCAGTTTGAGGAACTACGAGCAGTACTTC

d_gene: TRBD1
j_gene: TRBJ1-1
v_gene: TRBV2
abundance: few
CDR3aa: CASSVQGANTEAFF
CDR3nt: TGTGCCAGCAGTGTGCAGGGGGCGAACACTGAAGCTTTCTTT

d_gene: .
j_gene: TRBJ1-3
v_gene: TRBV7-2
abundance: .
CDR3aa: CASSSHADSGNTIYF
CDR3nt: TGTGCCAGCAGCTCCCACGCCGACAGTGGTAACACCATATATTTT

d_gene: .
j_gene: TRBJ1-1
v_gene: TRBV6-5
abundance: few
CDR3aa: CASSPRGANTEAFF
CDR3nt: TGTGCCAGCAGTCCTCGGGGGGCGAACACTGAAGCTTTCTTT

d_gene: TRBD2
j_gene: TRBJ2-5
v_gene: TRBV30
abundance: .
CDR3aa: CAWSSQGLAGETQYF
CDR3nt: TGTGCCTGGAGCTCTCAGGGGCTAGCGGGGGAGACCCAGTACTTC

d_gene: TRBD1
j_gene: TRBJ1-2
v_gene: TRBV27
abundance: .
CDR3aa: CASRGTGGYYGYTF
CDR3nt: TGTGCCAGCAGGGGGACAGGGGGATACTATGGCTACACCTTC

d_gene: .
j_gene: TRBJ2-7
v_gene: TRBV10-3
abundance: .
CDR3aa: CAISDGLTYEQYF
CDR3nt: TGTGCCATCAGTGACGGACTAACCTACGAGCAGTACTTC

d_gene: TRBD2
j_gene: TRBJ2-1
v_gene: TRBV18
abundance: .
CDR3aa: CASSPRQGGNNEQFF
CDR3nt: TGTGCCAGCTCACCACGGCAGGGAGGGAACAATGAGCAGTTCTTC

d_gene: .
j_gene: TRBJ1-2
v_gene: TRBV20-1
abundance: few
CDR3aa: CSAWTSGYTF
CDR3nt: TGCAGTGCTTGGACAAGTGGCTACACCTTC

d_gene: .
j_gene: TRBJ1-3
v_gene: TRBV6-5
abundance: .
CDR3aa: CASRGTSGNTIYF
CDR3nt: TGTGCCAGCCGAGGGACTTCTGGAAACACCATATATTTT

d_gene: .
j_gene: TRBJ1-3
v_gene: TRBV9
abundance: once
CDR3aa: CASSPGEVSDGNTIYF
CDR3nt: TGTGCCAGCAGCCCCGGAGAGGTGTCAGACGGAAACACCATATATTTT

d_gene: .
j_gene: TRBJ1-3
v_gene: TRBV10-1
abundance: .
CDR3aa: CASSEGISGNTIYF
CDR3nt: TGCGCCAGCAGTGAGGGCATCTCTGGAAACACCATATATTTT

d_gene: TRBD1
j_gene: TRBJ2-3
v_gene: TRBV27
abundance: .
CDR3aa: CASLPGTGLPSTDTQYF
CDR3nt: TGTGCCAGCCTTCCCGGGACAGGGTTACCTAGCACAGATACGCAGTATTTT

d_gene: .
j_gene: TRBJ2-2
v_gene: TRBV5-1
abundance: .
CDR3aa: CASSATAREDGELFF
CDR3nt: TGCGCCAGCAGCGCCACGGCCAGGGAGGACGGGGAGCTGTTTTTT

d_gene: TRBD1
j_gene: TRBJ1-4
v_gene: TRBV4-2
abundance: .
CDR3aa: CASSQDTGGAREKLFF
CDR3nt: TGTGCCAGCAGCCAAGATACAGGGGGCGCAAGGGAAAAACTGTTTTTT

d_gene: .
j_gene: TRBJ1-1
v_gene: TRBV30
abundance: .
CDR3aa: CAWRRAQGNTEAFF
CDR3nt: TGTGCCTGGAGAAGGGCTCAGGGGAACACTGAAGCTTTCTTT

d_gene: TRBD1
j_gene: TRBJ2-5
v_gene: TRBV5-4
abundance: once
CDR3aa: CASSRGTGGRETQYF
CDR3nt: TGTGCCAGCAGCCGTGGGACAGGGGGGCGAGAGACCCAGTACTTC

d_gene: .
j_gene: TRBJ2-1
v_gene: TRBV5-1
abundance: .
CDR3aa: CASSLASVREGDEQFF
CDR3nt: TGCGCCAGCAGCTTGGCCTCGGTCAGGGAAGGCGACGAGCAGTTCTTC

d_gene: .
j_gene: TRBJ1-5
v_gene: TRBV18
abundance: .
CDR3aa: CASSPSGRGVAGKQPQHF
CDR3nt: TGTGCCAGCTCACCCTCCGGGAGAGGGGTTGCCGGAAAACAGCCCCAGCATTTT

d_gene: .
j_gene: TRBJ2-1
v_gene: TRBV27
abundance: .
CDR3aa: CASSLTRLHEQFF
CDR3nt: TGTGCCAGCAGTTTAACTCGGTTGCATGAGCAGTTCTTC

d_gene: .
j_gene: TRBJ1-2
v_gene: TRBV2
abundance: .
CDR3aa: CASSLNKEDTF
CDR3nt: TGTGCCAGCAGCTTAAACAAGGAGGACACCTTC

d_gene: .
j_gene: TRBJ2-5
v_gene: TRBV5-5
abundance: .
CDR3aa: CASSLVPVETQYF
CDR3nt: TGTGCCAGCAGCTTGGTCCCCGTAGAGACCCAGTACTTC

d_gene: .
j_gene: TRBJ2-3
v_gene: TRBV6-5
abundance: once
CDR3aa: CASSYGSLSVGGWYF
CDR3nt: TGTGCCAGCAGTTACGGATCCTTGTCAGTGGGAGGTTGGTATTTT

d_gene: TRBD2
j_gene: TRBJ2-3
v_gene: TRBV4-1
abundance: once
CDR3aa: CASSQDRRLAGGLDTQYF
CDR3nt: TGCGCCAGCAGCCAAGACCGGCGTCTAGCGGGGGGTCTAGATACGCAGTATTTT

d_gene: TRBD1
j_gene: TRBJ2-7
v_gene: TRBV7-8
abundance: .
CDR3aa: CASRRGQGYEQYF
CDR3nt: TGTGCCAGCAGGCGAGGACAGGGGTACGAGCAGTACTTC

d_gene: .
j_gene: TRBJ2-5
v_gene: TRBV7-6
abundance: .
CDR3aa: CASSLWGLGETQYF
CDR3nt: TGTGCCAGCAGCTTGTGGGGGCTCGGGGAGACCCAGTACTTC

d_gene: .
j_gene: TRBJ1-5
v_gene: TRBV19
abundance: once
CDR3aa: CASRDTRNQPQHF
CDR3nt: TGTGCCAGTAGGGACACACGTAATCAGCCCCAGCATTTT

d_gene: .
j_gene: TRBJ1-2
v_gene: TRBV6-1
abundance: few
CDR3aa: CASSDQSYGYTF
CDR3nt: TGTGCCAGCAGTGATCAATCCTATGGCTACACCTTC

d_gene: TRBD1
j_gene: TRBJ1-5
v_gene: TRBV5-1
abundance: .
CDR3aa: CASSLTGGNQPQHF
CDR3nt: TGCGCCAGCAGCTTGACAGGGGGCAATCAGCCCCAGCATTTT